What follows describes a single TCR beta chain. Data came from immunoSEQ multiplex PCR; TCRdb stores just in-frame clones and leaves some out. The sample carries about 140,000 clones, 80% to 90% recorded once. The sample originates from a study of blood T cell repertoires in COVID-19. The V gene's germline CDR1 is SQVTM and CDR2 ANQGSEA. The CDR3 runs to 13 residues. V lost 7 bases to trimming and J lost 4 bases; unmatched junction nucleotides: 9. Sequencing input: peripheral blood. This clonotype originated in a human donor with acute or convalescent COVID-19. The donor label of this sample is uncertain. This chain links TRBV29-1 with TRBJ1-2; 7 nucleotides align to TRBD1. In DNA form, the CDR3 reads TGCAGCGCCCGGACGACAGGGCGCTATGGCTACACCTTC. Translated, it gives CSARTTGRYGYTF. The entire variable domain, with the rest obtained from reference TRBV29-1 and TRBJ1-2, is as follows: SAVISQKPSRDICQRGTSLTIQCQVDSQVTMMFWYRQQPGQSLTLIATANQGSEATYESGFVIDKFPISRPNLTFSTLTVSNMSPEDSSIYLCSARTTGRYGYTFGSGTRLTVV.